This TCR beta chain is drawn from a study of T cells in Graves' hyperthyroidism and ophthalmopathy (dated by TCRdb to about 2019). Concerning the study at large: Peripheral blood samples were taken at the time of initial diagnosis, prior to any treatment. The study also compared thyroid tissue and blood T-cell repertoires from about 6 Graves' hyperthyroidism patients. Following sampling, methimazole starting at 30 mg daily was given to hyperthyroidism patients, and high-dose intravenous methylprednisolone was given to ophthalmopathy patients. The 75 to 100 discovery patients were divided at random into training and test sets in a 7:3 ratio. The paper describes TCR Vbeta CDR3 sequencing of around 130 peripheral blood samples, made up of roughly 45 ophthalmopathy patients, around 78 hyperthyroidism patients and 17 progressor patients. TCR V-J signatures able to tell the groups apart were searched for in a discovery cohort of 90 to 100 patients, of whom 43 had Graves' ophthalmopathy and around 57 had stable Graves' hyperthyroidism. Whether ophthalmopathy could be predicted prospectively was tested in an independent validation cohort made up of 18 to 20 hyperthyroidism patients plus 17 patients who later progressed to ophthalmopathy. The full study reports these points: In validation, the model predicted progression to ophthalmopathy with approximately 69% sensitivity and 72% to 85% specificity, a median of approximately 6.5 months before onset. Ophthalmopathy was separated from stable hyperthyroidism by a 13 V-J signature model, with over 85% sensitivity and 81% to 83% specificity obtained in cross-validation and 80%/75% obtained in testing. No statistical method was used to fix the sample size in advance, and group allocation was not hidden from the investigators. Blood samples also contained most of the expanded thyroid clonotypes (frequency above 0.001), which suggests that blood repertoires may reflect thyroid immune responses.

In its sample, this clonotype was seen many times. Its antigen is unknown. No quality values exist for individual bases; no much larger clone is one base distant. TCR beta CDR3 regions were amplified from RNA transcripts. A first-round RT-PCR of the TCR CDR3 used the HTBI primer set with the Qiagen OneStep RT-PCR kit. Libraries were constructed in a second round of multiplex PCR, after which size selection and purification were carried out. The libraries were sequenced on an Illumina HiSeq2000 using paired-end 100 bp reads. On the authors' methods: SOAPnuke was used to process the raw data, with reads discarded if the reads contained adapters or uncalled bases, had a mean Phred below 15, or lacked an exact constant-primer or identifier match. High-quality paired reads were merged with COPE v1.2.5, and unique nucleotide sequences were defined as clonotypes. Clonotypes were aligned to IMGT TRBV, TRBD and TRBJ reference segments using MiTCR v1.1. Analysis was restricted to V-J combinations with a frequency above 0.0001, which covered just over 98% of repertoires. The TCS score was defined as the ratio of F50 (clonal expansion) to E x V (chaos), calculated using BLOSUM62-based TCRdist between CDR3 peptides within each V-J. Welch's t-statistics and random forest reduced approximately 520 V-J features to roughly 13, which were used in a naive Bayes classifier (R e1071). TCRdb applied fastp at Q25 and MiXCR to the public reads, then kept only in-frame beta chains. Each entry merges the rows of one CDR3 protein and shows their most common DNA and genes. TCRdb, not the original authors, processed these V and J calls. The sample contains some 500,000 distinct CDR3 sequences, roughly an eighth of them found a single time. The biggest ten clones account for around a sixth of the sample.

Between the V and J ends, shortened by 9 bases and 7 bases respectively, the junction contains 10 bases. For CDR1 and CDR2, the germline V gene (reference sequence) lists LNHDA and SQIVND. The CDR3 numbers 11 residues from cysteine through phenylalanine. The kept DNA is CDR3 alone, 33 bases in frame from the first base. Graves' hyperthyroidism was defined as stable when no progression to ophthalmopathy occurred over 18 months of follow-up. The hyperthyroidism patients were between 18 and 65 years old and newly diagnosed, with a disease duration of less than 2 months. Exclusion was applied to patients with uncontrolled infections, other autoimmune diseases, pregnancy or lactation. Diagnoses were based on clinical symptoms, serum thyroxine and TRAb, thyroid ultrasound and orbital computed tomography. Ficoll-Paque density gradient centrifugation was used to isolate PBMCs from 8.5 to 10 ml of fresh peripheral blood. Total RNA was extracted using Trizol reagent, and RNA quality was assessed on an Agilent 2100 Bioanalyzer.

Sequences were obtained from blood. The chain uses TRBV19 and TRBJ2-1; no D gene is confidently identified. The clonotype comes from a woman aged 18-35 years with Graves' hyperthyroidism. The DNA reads TGTGCCAGCCAAACGGCAAATGAGCAGTTCTTC. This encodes CASQTANEQFF.